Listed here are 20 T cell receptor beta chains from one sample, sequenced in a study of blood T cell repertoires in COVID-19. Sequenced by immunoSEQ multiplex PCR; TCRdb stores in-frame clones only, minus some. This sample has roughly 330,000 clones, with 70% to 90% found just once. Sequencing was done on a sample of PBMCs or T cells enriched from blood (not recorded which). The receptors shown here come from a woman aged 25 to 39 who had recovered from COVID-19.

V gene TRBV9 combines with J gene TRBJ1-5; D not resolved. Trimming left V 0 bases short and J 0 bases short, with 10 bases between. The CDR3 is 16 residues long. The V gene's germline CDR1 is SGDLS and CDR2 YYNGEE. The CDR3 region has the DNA TGTGCCAGCAGCGTAGGGCCGGGGTATAGCAATCAGCCCCAGCATTTT. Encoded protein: CASSVGPGYSNQPQHF.

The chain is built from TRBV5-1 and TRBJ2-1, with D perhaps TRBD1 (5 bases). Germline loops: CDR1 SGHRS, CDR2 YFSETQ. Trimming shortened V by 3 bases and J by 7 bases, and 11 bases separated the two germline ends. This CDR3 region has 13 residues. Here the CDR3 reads CASSSTQGNEQFF. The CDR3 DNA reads TGCGCCAGCAGCTCCACGCAGGGTAATGAGCAGTTCTTC.

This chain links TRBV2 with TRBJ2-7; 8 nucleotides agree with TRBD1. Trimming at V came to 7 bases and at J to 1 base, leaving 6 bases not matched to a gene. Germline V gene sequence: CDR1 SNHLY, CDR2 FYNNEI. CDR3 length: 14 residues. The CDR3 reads CASIRTGTSYEQYF. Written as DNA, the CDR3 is TGTGCCAGCATTCGGACAGGGACGTCCTACGAGCAGTACTTC.

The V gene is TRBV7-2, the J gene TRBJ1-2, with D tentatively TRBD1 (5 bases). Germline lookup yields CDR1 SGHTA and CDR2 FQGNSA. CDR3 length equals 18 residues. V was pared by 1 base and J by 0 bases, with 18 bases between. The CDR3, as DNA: TGTGCCAGCAGCTTAGAAGGGGTTAAAGAGCTGGCTAACTATGGCTACACCTTC. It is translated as CASSLEGVKELANYGYTF. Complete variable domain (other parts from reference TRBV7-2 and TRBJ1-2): GAGVSQSPSNKVTEKGKDVELRCDPISGHTALYWYRQSLGQGLEFLIYFQGNSAPDKSGLPSDRFSAERTGGSVSTLTIQRTQQEDSAVYLCASSLEGVKELANYGYTFGSGTRLTVV.

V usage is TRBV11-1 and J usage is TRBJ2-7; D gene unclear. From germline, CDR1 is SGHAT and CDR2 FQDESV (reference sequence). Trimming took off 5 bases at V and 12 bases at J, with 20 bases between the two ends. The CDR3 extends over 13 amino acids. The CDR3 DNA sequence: TGTGCCAGCAGCCTCCGACACGCAGGCCTGCGGTACTTC. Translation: CASSLRHAGLRYF.

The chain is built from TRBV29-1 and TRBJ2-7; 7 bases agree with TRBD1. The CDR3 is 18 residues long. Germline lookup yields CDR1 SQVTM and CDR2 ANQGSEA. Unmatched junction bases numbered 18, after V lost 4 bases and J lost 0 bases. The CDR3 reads CSVADRAGSVITSYEQYF. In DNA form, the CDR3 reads TGCAGCGTTGCAGACAGGGCAGGATCTGTAATTACCTCCTACGAGCAGTACTTC.

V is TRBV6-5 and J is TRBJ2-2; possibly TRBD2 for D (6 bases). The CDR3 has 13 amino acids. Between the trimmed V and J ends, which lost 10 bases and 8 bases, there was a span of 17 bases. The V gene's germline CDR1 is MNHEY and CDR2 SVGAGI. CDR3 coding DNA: TGTGCCACCCGACTAGGATTATTTGGGGAGCTGTTTTTT. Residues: CATRLGLFGELFF.

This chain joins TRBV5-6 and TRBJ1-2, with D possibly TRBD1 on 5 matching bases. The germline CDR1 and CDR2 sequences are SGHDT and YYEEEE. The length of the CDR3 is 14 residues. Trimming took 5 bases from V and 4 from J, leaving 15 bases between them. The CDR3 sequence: CASRAGQIPYGYTF. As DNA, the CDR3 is TGTGCCAGCAGGGCAGGGCAAATTCCCTATGGCTACACCTTC. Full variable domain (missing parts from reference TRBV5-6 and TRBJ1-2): DAGVTQSPTHLIKTRGQQVTLRCSPKSGHDTVSWYQQALGQGPQFIFQYYEEEERQRGNFPDRFSGHQFPNYSSELNVNALLLGDSALYLCASRAGQIPYGYTFGSGTRLTVV.

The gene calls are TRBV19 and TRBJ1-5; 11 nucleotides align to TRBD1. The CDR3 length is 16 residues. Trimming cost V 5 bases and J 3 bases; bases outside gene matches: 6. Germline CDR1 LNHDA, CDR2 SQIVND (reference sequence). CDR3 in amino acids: CASSPMDRGLNQPQHF. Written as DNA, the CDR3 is TGTGCCAGTAGTCCCATGGACAGGGGGCTCAATCAGCCCCAGCATTTT.

The CDR3 sequence: CASSSTGIYGYTF. In nucleotides, the CDR3 is TGTGCCAGCAGCTCCACAGGGATTTATGGCTACACCTTC. This chain joins TRBV11-2 and TRBJ1-2, with D possibly TRBD1 on 6 matching bases. The germline V gene encodes CDR1 SGHAT and CDR2 FQNNGV. V lost 4 bases to trimming and J lost 5 bases, with 11 bases between them. The CDR3 loop spans 13 amino acids.

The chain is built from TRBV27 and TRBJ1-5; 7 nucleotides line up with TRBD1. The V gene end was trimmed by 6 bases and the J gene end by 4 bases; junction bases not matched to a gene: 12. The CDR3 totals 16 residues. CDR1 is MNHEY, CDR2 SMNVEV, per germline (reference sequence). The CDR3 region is CASSRRGGGSNQPQHF. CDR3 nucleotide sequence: TGTGCCAGCAGCCGACGTGGAGGGGGCTCGAATCAGCCCCAGCATTTT.

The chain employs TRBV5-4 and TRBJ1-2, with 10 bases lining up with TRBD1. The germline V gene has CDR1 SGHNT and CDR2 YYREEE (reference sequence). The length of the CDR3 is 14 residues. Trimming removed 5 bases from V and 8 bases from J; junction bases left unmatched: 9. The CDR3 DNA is TGTGCCAGCAGACCCGGGACAGGGGATCGAGGCTACACCTTC. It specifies CASRPGTGDRGYTF. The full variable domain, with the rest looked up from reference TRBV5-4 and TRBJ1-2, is ETGVTQSPTHLIKTRGQQVTLRCSSQSGHNTVSWYQQALGQGPQFIFQYYREEENGRGNFPPRFSGLQFPNYSSELNVNALELDDSALYLCASRPGTGDRGYTFGSGTRLTVV.

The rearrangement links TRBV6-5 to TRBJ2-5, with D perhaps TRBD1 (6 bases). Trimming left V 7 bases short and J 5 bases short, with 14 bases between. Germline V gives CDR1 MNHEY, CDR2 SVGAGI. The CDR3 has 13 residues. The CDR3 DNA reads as TGTGCCAGCAAGAAAAACCAGGGGGAGACCCAGTACTTC. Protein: CASKKNQGETQYF.

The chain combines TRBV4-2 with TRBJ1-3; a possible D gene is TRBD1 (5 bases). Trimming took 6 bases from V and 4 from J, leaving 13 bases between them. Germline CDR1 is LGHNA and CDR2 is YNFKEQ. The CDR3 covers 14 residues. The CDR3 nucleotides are TGTGCCAGCAGGCTACGGGGGGAAGGAAACACCATATATTTT. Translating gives CASRLRGEGNTIYF.

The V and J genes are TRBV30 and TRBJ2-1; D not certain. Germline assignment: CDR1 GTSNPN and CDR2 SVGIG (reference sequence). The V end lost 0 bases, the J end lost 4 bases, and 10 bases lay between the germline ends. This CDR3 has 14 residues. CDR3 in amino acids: CAWSVRTGYNEQFF. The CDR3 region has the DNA TGTGCCTGGAGTGTACGAACGGGTTACAATGAGCAGTTCTTC.

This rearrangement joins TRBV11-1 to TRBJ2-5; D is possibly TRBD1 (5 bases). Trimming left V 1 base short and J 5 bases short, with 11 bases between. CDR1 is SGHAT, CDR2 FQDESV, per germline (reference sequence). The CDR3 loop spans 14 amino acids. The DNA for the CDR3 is TGTGCCAGCAGCTTAGGCCCCCAGGGTGAGACCCAGTACTTC. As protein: CASSLGPQGETQYF.

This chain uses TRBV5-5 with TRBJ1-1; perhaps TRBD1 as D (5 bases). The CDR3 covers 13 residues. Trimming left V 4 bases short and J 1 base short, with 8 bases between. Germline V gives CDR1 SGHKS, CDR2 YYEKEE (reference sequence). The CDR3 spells CASSPGGNTEAFF. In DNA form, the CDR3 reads TGTGCCAGCAGCCCGGGGGGGAACACTGAAGCTTTCTTT.

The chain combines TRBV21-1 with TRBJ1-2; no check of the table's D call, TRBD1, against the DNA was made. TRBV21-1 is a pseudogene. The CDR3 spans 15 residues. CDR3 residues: CASSVGQASRCGYTF. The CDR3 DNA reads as TGTGCCAGCAGCGTGGGACAGGCGTCGCGATGTGGCTACACCTTC.

This CDR3 is CASSSMTGYNTGELFF. DNA for the CDR3: TGTGCCAGCAGTTCCATGACTGGGTATAACACCGGGGAGCTGTTTTTT. The chain combines TRBV27 with TRBJ2-2, with no clear D. Germline V gene data show CDR1 as MNHEY and CDR2 as SMNVEV (reference sequence). Trimming cost V 4 bases and J 2 bases, with 14 bases left between them. The CDR3 extends over 16 amino acids.

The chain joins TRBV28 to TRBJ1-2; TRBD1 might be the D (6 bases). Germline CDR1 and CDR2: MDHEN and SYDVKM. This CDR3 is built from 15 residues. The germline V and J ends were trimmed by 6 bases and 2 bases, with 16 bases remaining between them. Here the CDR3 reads CASRLLGHRNYGYTF. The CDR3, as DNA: TGTGCCAGCAGGTTGTTGGGACACAGAAACTATGGCTACACCTTC.